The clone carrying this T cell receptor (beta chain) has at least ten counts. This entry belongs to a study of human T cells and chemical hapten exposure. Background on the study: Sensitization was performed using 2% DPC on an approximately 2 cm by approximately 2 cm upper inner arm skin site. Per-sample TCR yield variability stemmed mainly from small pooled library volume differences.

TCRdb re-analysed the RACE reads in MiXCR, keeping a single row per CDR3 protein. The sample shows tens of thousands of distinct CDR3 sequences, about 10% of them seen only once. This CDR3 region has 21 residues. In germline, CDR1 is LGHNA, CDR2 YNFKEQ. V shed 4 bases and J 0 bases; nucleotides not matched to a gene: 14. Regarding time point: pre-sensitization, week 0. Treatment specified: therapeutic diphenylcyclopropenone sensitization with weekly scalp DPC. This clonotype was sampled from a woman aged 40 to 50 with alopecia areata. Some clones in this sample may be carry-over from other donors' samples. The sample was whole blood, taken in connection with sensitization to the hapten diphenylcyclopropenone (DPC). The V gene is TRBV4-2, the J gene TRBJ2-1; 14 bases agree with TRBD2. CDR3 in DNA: TGTGCCAGCAGCCGCGGTATGGGACTAGCGGGAGCGGGGGGCTCCTACAATGAGCAGTTCTTC. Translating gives CASSRGMGLAGAGGSYNEQFF.